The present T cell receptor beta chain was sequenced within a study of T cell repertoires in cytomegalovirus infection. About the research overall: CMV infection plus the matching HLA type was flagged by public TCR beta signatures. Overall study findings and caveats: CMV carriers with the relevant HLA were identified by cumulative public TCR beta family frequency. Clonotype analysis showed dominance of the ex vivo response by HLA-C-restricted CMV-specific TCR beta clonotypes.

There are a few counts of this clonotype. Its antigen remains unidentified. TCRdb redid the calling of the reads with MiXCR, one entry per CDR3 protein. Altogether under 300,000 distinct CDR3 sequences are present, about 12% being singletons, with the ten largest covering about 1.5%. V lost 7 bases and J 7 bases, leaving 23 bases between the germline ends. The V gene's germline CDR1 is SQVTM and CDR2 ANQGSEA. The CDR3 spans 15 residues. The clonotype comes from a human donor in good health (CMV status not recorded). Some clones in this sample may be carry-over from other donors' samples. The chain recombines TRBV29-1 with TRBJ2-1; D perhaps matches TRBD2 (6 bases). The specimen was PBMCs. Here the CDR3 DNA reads TGCAGCGGTGTAATCTTAGCGAGTGGGAGGAATGAGCAGTTCTTC. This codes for CSGVILASGRNEQFF.